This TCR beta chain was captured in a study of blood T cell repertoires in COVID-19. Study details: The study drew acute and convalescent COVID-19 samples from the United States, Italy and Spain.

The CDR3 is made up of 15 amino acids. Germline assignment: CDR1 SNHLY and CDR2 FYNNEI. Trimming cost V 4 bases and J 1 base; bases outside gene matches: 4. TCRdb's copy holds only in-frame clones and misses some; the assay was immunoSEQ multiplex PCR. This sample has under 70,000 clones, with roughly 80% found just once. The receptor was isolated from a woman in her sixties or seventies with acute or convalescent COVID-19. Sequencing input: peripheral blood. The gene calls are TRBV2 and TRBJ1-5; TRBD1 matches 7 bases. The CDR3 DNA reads TGTGCCAGCAGTGCCGGGACAGCGAGCAATCAGCCCCAGCATTTT. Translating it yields CASSAGTASNQPQHF.